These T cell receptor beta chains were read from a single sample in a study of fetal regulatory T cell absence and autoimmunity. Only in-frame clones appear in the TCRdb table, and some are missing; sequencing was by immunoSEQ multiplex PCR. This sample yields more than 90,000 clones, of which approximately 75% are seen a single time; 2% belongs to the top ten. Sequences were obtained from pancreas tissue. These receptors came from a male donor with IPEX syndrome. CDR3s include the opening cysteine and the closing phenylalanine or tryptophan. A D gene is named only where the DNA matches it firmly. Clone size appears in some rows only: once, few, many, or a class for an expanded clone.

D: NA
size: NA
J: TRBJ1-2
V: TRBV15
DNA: TGTGCCACCAGCAGAGGGTGGGGGAGCTATGGCTACACCTTC
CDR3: CATSRGWGSYGYTF

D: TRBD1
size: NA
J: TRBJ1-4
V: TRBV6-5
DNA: TGTGCCAGCAGTTACACTACCGACAGGGTTAATGAAAAACTGTTTTTT
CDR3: CASSYTTDRVNEKLFF

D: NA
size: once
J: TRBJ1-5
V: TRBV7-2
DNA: TGTGCCAGCAGCTTATGGGGACCGTATAGCAATCAGCCCCAGCATTTT
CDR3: CASSLWGPYSNQPQHF

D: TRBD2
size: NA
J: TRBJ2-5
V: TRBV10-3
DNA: TGTGCCATCAGTGAGTCGAACGTCGGGGGGAAAGAGACCCAGTACTTC
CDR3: CAISESNVGGKETQYF

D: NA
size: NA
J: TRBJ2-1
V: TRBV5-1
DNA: TGCGCCAGCAGCTTGTGGGCTAGCCGGAGCTCCTACAATGAGCAGTTCTTC
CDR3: CASSLWASRSSYNEQFF

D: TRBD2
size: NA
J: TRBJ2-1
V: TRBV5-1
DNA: TGCGCCAGCAGCTTACTAGCGGGAGGGTACAATGAGCAGTTCTTC
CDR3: CASSLLAGGYNEQFF

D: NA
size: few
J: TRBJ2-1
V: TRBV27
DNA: TGTGCCAGCAGTTTAGGAGGGACCCAACATGAGCAGTTCTTC
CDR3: CASSLGGTQHEQFF

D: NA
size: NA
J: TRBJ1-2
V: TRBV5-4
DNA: TGTGCCAGCAGCCACGCTAAAGAGCCAGCTAACTATGGCTACACCTTC
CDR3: CASSHAKEPANYGYTF

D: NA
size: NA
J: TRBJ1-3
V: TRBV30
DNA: TGTGCCTGGAGTGTACGCGCCCAAGGGAGCACCATATATTTT
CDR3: CAWSVRAQGSTIYF

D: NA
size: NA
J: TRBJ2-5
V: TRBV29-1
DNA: TGCAGCGTGGACGGGGGTAGTCTAGAGACCCAGTACTTC
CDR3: CSVDGGSLETQYF

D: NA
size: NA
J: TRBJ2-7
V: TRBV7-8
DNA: TGTGCCAGCAGCACCCCGGACGCAAACAAATACGAGCAGTACTTC
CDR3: CASSTPDANKYEQYF

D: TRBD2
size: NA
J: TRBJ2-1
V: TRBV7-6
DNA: TGTGCCAGCAGCTTAGAGGGGCTAGCGGGAGGGGGCTCCTACAATGAGCAGTTCTTC
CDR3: CASSLEGLAGGGSYNEQFF

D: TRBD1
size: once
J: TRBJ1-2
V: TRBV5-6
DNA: TGTGCCAGCAGCTCCTGGACAGGGCCTACTAACTATGGCTACACCTTC
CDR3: CASSSWTGPTNYGYTF

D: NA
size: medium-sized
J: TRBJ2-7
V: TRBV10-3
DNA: TGTGCCACCGTAGGCCCTCTAGACGAGCAGTACTTC
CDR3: CATVGPLDEQYF

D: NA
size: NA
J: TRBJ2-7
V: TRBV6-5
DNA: TGTGCCAGCAGTTGGGGGAGGAACGAGCAGTACTTC
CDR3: CASSWGRNEQYF

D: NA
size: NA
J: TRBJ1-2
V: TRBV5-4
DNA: TGTGCCAGCAGGCAGGGTCCTAGGGCTAACTATGGCTACACCTTC
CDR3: CASRQGPRANYGYTF

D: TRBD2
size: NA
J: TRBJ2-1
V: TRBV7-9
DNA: TGTGCCAGCAGCTTAGTAGGAGCGGGAGGCCCCTACAATGAGCAGTTCTTC
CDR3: CASSLVGAGGPYNEQFF

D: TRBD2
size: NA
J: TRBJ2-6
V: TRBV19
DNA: TGTGCCAGTAGTATCTCGGGGGGAGGGGCCAACGTCCTGACTTTC
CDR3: CASSISGGGANVLTF

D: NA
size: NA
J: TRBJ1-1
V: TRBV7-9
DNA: TGTGCCAGCAGCTTACACATGAACACTGAAGCTTTCTTT
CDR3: CASSLHMNTEAFF

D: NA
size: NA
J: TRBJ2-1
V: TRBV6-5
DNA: TGTGCCAGCAGTTACCTTTTAGAGCAGTTCTTC
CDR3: CASSYLLEQFF

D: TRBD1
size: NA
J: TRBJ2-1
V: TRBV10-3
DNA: TGTGCCATCAGTGAGACAGGGGAGAGGTACAATGAGCAGTTCTTC
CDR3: CAISETGERYNEQFF

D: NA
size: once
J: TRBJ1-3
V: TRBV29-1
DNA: TGCAGCGTCAGCCAGGGCCCTGGAAACACCATATATTTT
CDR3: CSVSQGPGNTIYF

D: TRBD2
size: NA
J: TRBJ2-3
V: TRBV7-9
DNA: TGTGCCAGCGGTTATAGGGCGGGAGGTTGGAGCACAGATACGCAGTATTTT
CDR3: CASGYRAGGWSTDTQYF

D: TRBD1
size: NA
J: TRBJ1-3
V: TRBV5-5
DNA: TGTGCCAGCAGCCGCACAGGGGCTCCTGGAAACACCATATATTTT
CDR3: CASSRTGAPGNTIYF

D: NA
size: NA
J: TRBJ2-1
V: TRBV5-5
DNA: TGTGCCAGCAGCTTGGCGGGAACTAACAATGAGCAGTTCTTC
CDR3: CASSLAGTNNEQFF

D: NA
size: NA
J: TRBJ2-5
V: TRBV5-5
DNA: TGTGCCAGCAGCCCCACCCGGGACCTAGAACAAGAGACCCAGTACTTC
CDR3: CASSPTRDLEQETQYF

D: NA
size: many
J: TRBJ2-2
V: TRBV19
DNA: TGTGCCAGTAGTCCCTGGAGGGGGCAAACCGGGGAGCTGTTTTTT
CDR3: CASSPWRGQTGELFF

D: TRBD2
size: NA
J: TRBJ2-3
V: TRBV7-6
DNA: TGTGCCAGCAGCTTCAGGGGACTAGGGGGGACAGATACGCAGTATTTT
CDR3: CASSFRGLGGTDTQYF

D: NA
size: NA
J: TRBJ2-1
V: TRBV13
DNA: TGTGCCAGCAGTCAGAAGGAGGTTCCCTACAATGAGCAGTTCTTC
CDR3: CASSQKEVPYNEQFF

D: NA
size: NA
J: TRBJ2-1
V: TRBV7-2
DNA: TGTGCCAGCAGCTCAAGAGGTGAGCAGTTCTTC
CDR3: CASSSRGEQFF

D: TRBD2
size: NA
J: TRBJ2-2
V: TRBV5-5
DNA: TGTGCCAGCACCCAACTAGCGGTAAACACCGGGGAGCTGTTTTTT
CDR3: CASTQLAVNTGELFF

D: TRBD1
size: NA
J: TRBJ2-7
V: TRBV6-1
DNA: TGTGCCAGCGATAAGGGGACAGACCCCGTCGAGCAGTACTTC
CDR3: CASDKGTDPVEQYF

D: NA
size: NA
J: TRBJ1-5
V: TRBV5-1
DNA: TGCGCCAGCAGCCCCGGGACGGGCCATCAGCCCCAGCATTTT
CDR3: CASSPGTGHQPQHF

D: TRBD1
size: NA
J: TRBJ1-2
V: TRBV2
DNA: TGTGCCAGCAGGACAGGGGGGACCTATGGCTACACCTTC
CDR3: CASRTGGTYGYTF

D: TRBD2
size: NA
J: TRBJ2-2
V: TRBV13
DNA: TGTGCCAGCAGCCCTGAGGGGACTAGCGGGAGGCCCGGTCGTCGGGGCGGGGAGCTGTTTTTT
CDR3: CASSPEGTSGRPGRRGGELFF

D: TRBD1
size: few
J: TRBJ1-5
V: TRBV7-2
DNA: TGTGCCAGCAGCTCCTCGGACAGGGGGAATGGGCCCCAGCATTTT
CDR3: CASSSSDRGNGPQHF

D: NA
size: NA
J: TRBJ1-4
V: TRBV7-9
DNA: TGTGCCAGCAGCTTATCCGAAAAACTGTTTTTT
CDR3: CASSLSEKLFF

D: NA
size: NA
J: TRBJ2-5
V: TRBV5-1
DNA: TGCGCCAGCAGCGGGCAGATTGGGGAGACCCAGTACTTC
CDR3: CASSGQIGETQYF

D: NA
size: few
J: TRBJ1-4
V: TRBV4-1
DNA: TGCGCCAGCAGCCAAGTCGGGGAGGGCAATGAAAAACTGTTTTTT
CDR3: CASSQVGEGNEKLFF

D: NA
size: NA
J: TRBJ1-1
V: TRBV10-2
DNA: TGCGCCAGCAGTGTGGACCCAGGACAGAGTGAAGCTTTCTTT
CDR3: CASSVDPGQSEAFF

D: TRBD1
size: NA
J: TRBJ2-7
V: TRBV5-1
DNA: TGCGCCAGCAGCCCAGGACAGGGGCCGGTTCCCTACGAGCAGTACTTC
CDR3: CASSPGQGPVPYEQYF

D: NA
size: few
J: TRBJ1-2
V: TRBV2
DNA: TGTGCCAGCAGTGAAGGGCCAGGAGTGGGGGGCTACACCTTC
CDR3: CASSEGPGVGGYTF

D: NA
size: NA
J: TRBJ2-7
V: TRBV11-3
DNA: TGTGCCAGCCCCCCAGGGGGGGGGTTTTACGAGCAGTACTTC
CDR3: CASPPGGGFYEQYF

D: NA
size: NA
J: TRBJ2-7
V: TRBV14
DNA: TGTGCCAGCAGCCAAGGGCCGGGTTTCTACGAGCAGTACTTC
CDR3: CASSQGPGFYEQYF

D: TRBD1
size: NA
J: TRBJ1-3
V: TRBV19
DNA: TGTGCCAGTAGTACGCGGGACAGCGGAAACACCATATATTTT
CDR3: CASSTRDSGNTIYF

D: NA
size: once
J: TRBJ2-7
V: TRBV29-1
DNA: TGCAGCGTTGGGGCAGGCGAGCAGTACTTC
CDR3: CSVGAGEQYF

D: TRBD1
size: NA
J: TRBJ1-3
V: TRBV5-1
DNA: TGCGCCAGCAGCCCTCGGACAGGGGCGGGAAACACCATATATTTT
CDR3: CASSPRTGAGNTIYF

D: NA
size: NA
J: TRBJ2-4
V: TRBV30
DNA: TGTGCCTGGACCACTAACGGTGGGATCATTCAGTACTTC
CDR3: CAWTTNGGIIQYF

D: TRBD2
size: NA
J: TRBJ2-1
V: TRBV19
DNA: TGTGCCAGTAGTAAGACTAGCGCGGATGAGCAGTTCTTC
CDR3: CASSKTSADEQFF

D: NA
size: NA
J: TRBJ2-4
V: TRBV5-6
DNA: TGTGCCAGCAGCTTGGGGGCCCAAGGTGCCAAAAACATTCAGTACTTC
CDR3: CASSLGAQGAKNIQYF

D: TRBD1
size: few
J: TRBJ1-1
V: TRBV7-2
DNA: TGTGCCAGCAGCTTAGTGGGACAGGGATTTGAAGCTTTCTTT
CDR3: CASSLVGQGFEAFF

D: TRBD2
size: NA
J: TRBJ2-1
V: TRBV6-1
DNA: TGTGCCGTAGGACTAGCGGGAGAGAATGAGCAGTTCTTC
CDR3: CAVGLAGENEQFF

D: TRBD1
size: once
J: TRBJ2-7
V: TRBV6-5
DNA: TGTGCCAGCAGTTCCGGGACAGGCTCCTACGAGCAGTACTTC
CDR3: CASSSGTGSYEQYF

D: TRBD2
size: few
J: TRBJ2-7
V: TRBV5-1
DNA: TGCGCCAGCAGCGCCGGGACTAGAGTAGACGAGCAGTACTTC
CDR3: CASSAGTRVDEQYF